The clone carrying this TCR beta chain was picked up a small number of times. What it binds is not known. Germline CDR1 reads SGHVS; CDR2 reads FQNEAQ. The CDR3 totals 14 residues. After removal of 5 bases from V and 7 bases from J, the junction contained 6 bases not matched to a gene. The memory fraction was CD4+CD45RO+CD25- cells. Overall study findings and caveats: Greatest tumor Treg TCR overlap was with tumor naive CD4+ cells.

TCRdb called the 5' RACE reads again in MiXCR, with one record for every CDR3 protein. Among 55,000 to 80,000 distinct CDR3 sequences listed, about 20% were seen once. The chain has TRBV7-8 and TRBJ2-2; 8 nucleotides line up with TRBD1. The origin of this receptor is a female donor with breast cancer. Sequencing input: memory CD4+ T cells sorted from a lymph node. Subset: memory CD4+ T cells, CD4+CD45RO+CD25-. The CDR3 loop reads CASSLGQASGELFF. CDR3 DNA: TGTGCCAGCAGCCTGGGACAGGCGAGCGGGGAGCTGTTTTTT. Supplemented by reference TRBV7-8 and TRBJ2-2, the full variable domain reads GAGVSQSPRYKVAKRGQDVALRCDPISGHVSLFWYQQALGQGPEFLTYFQNEAQLDKSGLPSDRFFAERPEGSVSTLKIQRTQQEDSAVYLCASSLGQASGELFFGEGSRLTVL.